In this sample, the clone carrying this TCR beta chain turned up many times. V gave up 3 bases and J gave up 4 bases, with 18 bases separating them. The CDR3 contains 16 residues. Germline assignment: CDR1 MNHEY and CDR2 SMNVEV (reference sequence). This record comes from a study of Graves' ophthalmopathy and Graves' hyperthyroidism. Those donors who had ophthalmopathy presented with moderate-to-severe activity, a CAS of ≥3, a NOSPECS of ≥4 and a duration under 3 months. The TCR beta CDR3 regions underwent amplification from RNA transcripts. RT-PCR with HTBI primers came first, then second-round multiplex PCR. From the multiplex PCR reads, TCRdb called clonotypes with MiXCR, one entry per CDR3 protein. The sample lists around 470,000 distinct CDR3 sequences; under 15% were seen once.

The V and J genes are TRBV27 and TRBJ1-2; tentatively, D is TRBD1 (5 bases). The sequence came from a woman aged 30 to 39 with Graves' ophthalmopathy. Sequencing input: blood. CDR3 sequence (DNA): TGTGCCAGCAGTTTTAGTCGGACACCTTCGGGCTATGGCTACACCTTC. This encodes CASSFSRTPSGYGYTF.